Following are 6 T cell receptor beta chains from one sample sequenced in a study of cytomegalovirus exposure and HLA in healthy donors. Measured with immunoSEQ multiplex PCR; TCRdb has only the in-frame clones, and not every one. Among some 120,000 clones listed, approximately 95% were seen once. The source material was PBMCs. Source of these receptors: a man in his late teens or twenties in good health and CMV-seronegative.

The V and J genes are TRBV6-5 and TRBJ2-7, with 11 bases lining up with TRBD1. Germline V gene lookup returns CDR1 MNHEY and CDR2 SVGAGI. The V gene end was trimmed by 4 bases and the J gene end by 4 bases; junction bases not matched to a gene: 6. The CDR3 covers 15 residues. As DNA, the CDR3 is TGTGCCAGCAGTTGGACCGGGACAGGGGGTTACGAGCAGTACTTC. Residues: CASSWTGTGGYEQYF.

This rearrangement joins TRBV18 to TRBJ1-2, with 9 bases lining up with TRBD1. The CDR3 covers 15 residues. Germline CDR1 and CDR2: KGHSH and LQKENI. Trimming at V came to 3 bases and at J to 8 bases, leaving 10 bases not matched to a gene. Here the CDR3 reads CASSPAGTGHEGYTF. The CDR3 nucleotides are TGTGCCAGCTCACCCGCCGGGACAGGGCACGAGGGCTACACCTTC.

The rearrangement joins TRBV7-9 to TRBJ1-2; D unresolved. The V and J ends lost 1 base and 7 bases respectively, with 10 bases between them. The CDR3 runs to 13 residues. Germline V gene data show CDR1 as SEHNR and CDR2 as FQNEAQ (reference sequence). CDR3 nucleotide sequence: TGTGCCAGCAGCTTAGAGTTAGTGAGTGGCTACACCTTC. Translated, it gives CASSLELVSGYTF.

The chain combines TRBV28 with TRBJ1-4; 8 bases fit TRBD1. The CDR3 is made up of 13 amino acids. V was pared by 8 bases and J by 7 bases, with 6 bases of the junction left unmatched. In germline, CDR1 is MDHEN, CDR2 SYDVKM. The CDR3 reads CASRDRGREKLFF. CDR3 nucleotides: TGTGCCAGCCGCGACAGGGGACGTGAAAAACTGTTTTTT.

The V and J genes are TRBV6-6 and TRBJ1-1; D perhaps matches TRBD1 (5 bases). Germline loops: CDR1 MNHNY, CDR2 SVGAGI (reference sequence). Trimming removed 0 bases at V and 1 base at J, with 12 bases between. The CDR3 runs 16 residues. The CDR3 protein is CASSYSRQGSNTEAFF. The CDR3 DNA sequence: TGTGCCAGCAGTTACTCGAGGCAGGGATCGAACACTGAAGCTTTCTTT.

This sequence joins TRBV28 and TRBJ2-7, with TRBD2 identical over 12 bases. J lost 3 bases, V lost 3 bases, and 6 bases had no gene match. CDR1 and CDR2 (germline): MDHEN, SYDVKM. This CDR3 has 16 amino acids. The CDR3 DNA follows: TGTGCCAGCAGTTTCGAACTAGCGGGAGGCAACTACGAGCAGTACTTC. Translating gives CASSFELAGGNYEQYF.